This passage covers 26 T cell receptor beta chains from one sample sequenced in a study of blood T cells in healthy people across ages. The second PCR ran about 7 to 12 cycles with a sample-barcoded 5' primer and J-beta primers. TCRdb ran MiXCR on the 5' RACE reads and lists one entry per CDR3 protein. This sample has 450,000 to 700,000 distinct CDR3 sequences, with 27% found just once. Sequencing input: blood. The receptors were gathered from a woman in her 70s in good health.

In this sample, this clonotype turned up a few times. This sequence joins TRBV20-1 and TRBJ2-5; D might be TRBD1 (6 bases). The CDR3 totals 13 residues. CDR1 and CDR2 from the germline V gene are DFQATT and SNEGSKA (reference sequence). Trimming cost V 6 bases and J 5 bases, with 16 bases left between them. CDR3 loop: CSAHGQWGETQYF. The DNA of the CDR3 is TGCAGTGCCCACGGACAGTGGGGGGAGACCCAGTACTTC.

The V call is TRBV6-2 or TRBV6-3, the J call TRBJ2-5; D unclear. The germline V gene has CDR1 MNHEY and CDR2 SVGEGT. V gave up 7 bases and J gave up 4 bases, with 16 bases separating them. This CDR3 contains 14 residues. For the CDR3, the DNA is TGTGCCAGCACTAACTTCGAGTCCCGAGAGACCCAGTACTTC. Amino acids: CASTNFESRETQYF.

The chain carries TRBV11-3 and TRBJ2-7; 9 bases fit TRBD2. V shed 3 bases and J 6 bases; nucleotides not matched to a gene: 9. The CDR3 spans 15 residues. Germline V gene lookup returns CDR1 SGHNT and CDR2 YENEEA. The CDR3 spells CASSLKSGGPSEQYF. The CDR3 nucleotides are TGTGCCAGCAGCTTGAAAAGCGGGGGGCCGAGCGAGCAGTACTTC.

This clonotype was recorded a few times. The chain employs TRBV20-1 and TRBJ2-2; D assignment may be TRBD1 or TRBD2 (5 bases each). There are 16 residues in the CDR3. Trimming removed 0 bases at V and 3 bases at J, with 14 bases between. Germline-derived CDR1 and CDR2 are DFQATT and SNEGSKA (reference sequence). The CDR3 nucleotides read TGCAGTGCTAGAGATACCCCGAGAGGGGACACCGGGGAGCTGTTTTTT. Its translation: CSARDTPRGDTGELFF.

This chain links TRBV5-1 with TRBJ2-7, with 9 bases fitting TRBD2. The J call could be wrong; TRBJ2-1 is a better fit for the DNA end. This CDR3 has 15 residues. Germline assignment: CDR1 SGHRS and CDR2 YFSETQ. The CDR3 here is CASSLSRGGFDEQFF. The CDR3 nucleotides read TGCGCCAGCAGCTTGTCGCGGGGGGGCTTTGATGAGCAGTTCTTC.

This clonotype appeared a few times. This rearrangement joins TRBV20-1 to TRBJ2-5; no reliable D call. Near its end, the DNA agrees better with TRBJ2-7, so the J call may be wrong. The CDR3 is made up of 11 amino acids. Germline lookup yields CDR1 DFQATT and CDR2 SNEGSKA (reference sequence). This CDR3 reads CSAKSSYEQYF. The CDR3 DNA is TGCAGTGCTAAGTCTTCCTACGAGCAGTACTTC.

This clonotype was counted at least ten times. The V gene is TRBV4-3, the J gene TRBJ2-3; 12 bases are shared with TRBD2. Germline V gives CDR1 LGHNA, CDR2 YSLEER. Trimming took 1 base from V and 4 from J; bases not matched to a gene: 0. The CDR3 contains 15 residues. The DNA of the CDR3 is TGCGCCAGCAGCCAAGGACTAGCGGGGGCAGATACGCAGTATTTT. Amino acid sequence: CASSQGLAGADTQYF.

The sample holds a few counts of this clonotype. The rearrangement links TRBV6-4 to TRBJ2-1; 13 bases line up with TRBD2. J lost 12 bases, V lost 5 bases, and 7 bases had no gene match. The CDR3 is made up of 14 amino acids. Germline V lookup: CDR1 MRHNA, CDR2 SNTAGT. CDR3 sequence reads: CASSSGLAGDGQFF. DNA of the CDR3: TGTGCCAGCAGTTCCGGACTAGCGGGGGATGGGCAGTTCTTC.

This clonotype has just a few counts. V and J are TRBV7-2 and TRBJ2-5; no definite D call. Germline CDR1 and CDR2: SGHTA and FQGNSA. The CDR3 contains 13 residues. Trimming removed 3 bases at V and 3 bases at J, with 8 bases between. The CDR3, as DNA: TGTGCCAGCAGCTTCGAGTACAAAGAGACCCAGTACTTC. This translates into CASSFEYKETQYF.

V usage is TRBV5-1 and J usage is TRBJ2-1; 8 bases agree with TRBD2. Per germline, CDR1 SGHRS and CDR2 YFSETQ. Trimming took 2 bases from V and 6 from J; bases not matched to a gene: 7. The CDR3 consists of 15 residues. As DNA, the CDR3 is TGCGCCAGCAGCTTAGCGGGACTAGTAAGCAATGAGCAGTTCTTC. Translating gives CASSLAGLVSNEQFF.

The CDR3 loop is CATSDLGSPGEQETQYF. The CDR3 DNA reads as TGTGCCACCAGTGATTTAGGGTCGCCAGGAGAACAAGAGACCCAGTACTTC. The chain couples TRBV24-1 to TRBJ2-5; unclear D gene. This CDR3 comprises 17 residues. Trimming took off 1 base at V and 2 bases at J, with 16 bases between the two ends. Germline V gene data show CDR1 as KGHDR and CDR2 as SFDVKD.

V and J are TRBV28 and TRBJ2-1, with 7 bases lining up with TRBD1. The CDR3 has 14 residues. V lost 2 bases, J lost 5 bases, and 3 bases stayed unmatched. The V gene's germline CDR1 is MDHEN and CDR2 SYDVKM. The CDR3 bases are TGTGCCAGCAGTTTACCAACAGGGGACAATGAGCAGTTCTTC. Translating gives CASSLPTGDNEQFF. Looking up the rest from reference TRBV28 and TRBJ2-1 gives the full variable domain: DVKVTQSSRYLVKRTGEKVFLECVQDMDHENMFWYRQDPGLGLRLIYFSYDVKMKEKGDIPEGYSVSREKKERFSLILESASTNQTSMYLCASSLPTGDNEQFFGPGTRLTVL.

This clonotype has just a few counts. The rearrangement joins TRBV28 to TRBJ1-5, with 9 bases fitting TRBD1. CDR1 MDHEN and CDR2 SYDVKM come from the germline V gene. Trimming took 8 bases from V and 1 from J; bases not matched to a gene: 6. CDR3 size: 15 residues. The CDR3, as DNA: TGTGCCAGCTGTAACAGGGGGCTAAGCAATCAGCCCCAGCATTTT. Translating gives CASCNRGLSNQPQHF.

This clonotype was observed a few times. The chain carries TRBV29-1 and TRBJ2-3; TRBD1 agrees at 12 bases. This CDR3 contains 14 residues. Germline V lookup: CDR1 SQVTM, CDR2 ANQGSEA. Trimming at V came to 6 bases and at J to 8 bases, leaving 9 bases not matched to a gene. The CDR3 here is CSVGQGASIGTQYF. Written as DNA, the CDR3 is TGCAGCGTGGGACAGGGGGCGTCTATAGGTACGCAGTATTTT.

This rearrangement joins TRBV10-3 to TRBJ2-1, with D tentatively TRBD2 (6 bases). The germline gives CDR1 ENHRY, CDR2 SYGVKD. The CDR3 extends over 14 amino acids. Trimming removed 7 bases at V and 7 bases at J, with 17 bases between. Here the CDR3 DNA reads TGTGCCATCAAGGGCGCGGGGTCGGGGAATGAGCAGTTCTTC. This sequence encodes CAIKGAGSGNEQFF.

The gene calls are TRBV7-9 and TRBJ1-4, with D unresolved. Germline V gene sequence: CDR1 SEHNR, CDR2 FQNEAQ (reference sequence). Trimming took 5 bases from V and 7 from J, leaving 11 bases between them. The length of the CDR3 is 13 residues. CDR3 bases: TGTGCCAGCAGCGCGGTGGGCAGTGAAAAACTGTTTTTT. Its protein is CASSAVGSEKLFF.

The V gene is TRBV10-3, the J gene TRBJ1-1, with D maybe TRBD1 (6 bases). Trimming shortened V by 10 bases and J by 11 bases, and 20 bases separated the two germline ends. Germline V lookup: CDR1 ENHRY, CDR2 SYGVKD. The CDR3 length is 12 residues. CDR3 in amino acids: CATGGGLEGAFF. CDR3 DNA sequence: TGTGCCACCGGGGGGGGCTTGGAGGGGGCTTTCTTT.

This clonotype appeared a few times. The rearrangement uses TRBV4-2 and TRBJ2-2, with D tentatively TRBD1 (5 bases). CDR1 is LGHNA, CDR2 YNFKEQ, per germline. V dropped 0 bases and J dropped 0 bases, with 11 bases sitting between them. This CDR3 has 17 amino acids. The CDR3 bases are TGTGCCAGCAGCCAAGATTCGGGCAGGGCGAACACCGGGGAGCTGTTTTTT. The encoded protein is CASSQDSGRANTGELFF.

This clonotype has just a few counts. This chain uses TRBV5-1 with TRBJ1-4; TRBD1 matches at 7 bases. This CDR3 region has 15 residues. Germline CDR1 and CDR2: SGHRS and YFSETQ. J lost 3 bases, V lost 5 bases, and 7 bases had no gene match. CDR3 amino acids: CASSYQGTANEKLFF. The CDR3 region has the DNA TGCGCCAGCAGTTACCAGGGGACAGCTAATGAAAAACTGTTTTTT.

V is TRBV29-1 and J is TRBJ1-2, with D possibly TRBD1 on 5 matching bases. The CDR3 totals 12 residues. V shed 6 bases and J shed 5 bases, with 13 bases lying between them. The germline gives CDR1 SQVTM, CDR2 ANQGSEA. The CDR3 nucleotides are TGCAGCGTGAAACACAGGACATATGGCTACACCTTC. Amino acid sequence: CSVKHRTYGYTF.

The V call is TRBV5-1, the J call TRBJ1-1; D is perhaps TRBD1 (6 bases). From germline, CDR1 is SGHRS and CDR2 YFSETQ. V shed 4 bases and J shed 2 bases, with 12 bases lying between them. The CDR3 covers 14 residues. The CDR3 nucleotides read TGCGCCAGCAGCGCCAGGACAGTTAACACTGAAGCTTTCTTT. This sequence encodes CASSARTVNTEAFF.

This clonotype occurred a few times. This chain connects TRBV9 to TRBJ1-5; no firm D call. In germline, CDR1 is SGDLS, CDR2 YYNGEE. Trimming cost V 1 base and J 3 bases, with 8 bases left between them. The CDR3 loop spans 14 amino acids. CDR3 region: CASSVTSVNQPQHF. The CDR3 DNA sequence: TGTGCCAGCAGCGTAACAAGCGTCAATCAGCCCCAGCATTTT.

V and J are TRBV18 and TRBJ1-2, with TRBD1 identical over 8 bases. The CDR3 is made up of 14 amino acids. Germline V CDR1 and CDR2: KGHSH, LQKENI. V trimming: 3 bases; J trimming: 3 bases; junction bases outside the gene matches: 3. The DNA of the CDR3 is TGTGCCAGCTCACCCCCGGACAGGGACTATGGCTACACCTTC. It is translated as CASSPPDRDYGYTF.

This chain uses TRBV20-1 with TRBJ1-2; D is perhaps TRBD1 (6 bases). Germline V gene lookup returns CDR1 DFQATT and CDR2 SNEGSKA (reference sequence). V lost 1 base to trimming and J lost 7 bases, with 13 bases between them. This CDR3 comprises 13 residues. This CDR3 reads CSARAYRVSGYTF. In DNA form, the CDR3 reads TGCAGTGCTAGAGCATACAGGGTATCTGGCTACACCTTC.

The CDR3 DNA reads TGTGCCAGCAGTTTAATTCAGGGTGTCGGGGAGCTGTTTTTT. It codes for CASSLIQGVGELFF. The rearrangement links TRBV12-3 or TRBV12-4 to TRBJ2-2; tentatively, D is TRBD1 (5 bases). The CDR3 is made up of 14 amino acids. V was trimmed by 2 bases and J by 7 bases, leaving 11 bases between them.

This clonotype was detected a few times. The V gene is TRBV7-2, the J gene TRBJ2-5, with 12 bases fitting TRBD2. With the DNA end fitting TRBJ2-7 better, the J assignment may be wrong. Germline V gene lookup returns CDR1 SGHTA and CDR2 FQGNSA. The CDR3 contains 16 residues. The DNA of the CDR3 is TGTGCCAGCAGCTTGCAGGCTAGCGGGGGGGCTGACGAGCAGTACTTC. Its translation: CASSLQASGGADEQYF.